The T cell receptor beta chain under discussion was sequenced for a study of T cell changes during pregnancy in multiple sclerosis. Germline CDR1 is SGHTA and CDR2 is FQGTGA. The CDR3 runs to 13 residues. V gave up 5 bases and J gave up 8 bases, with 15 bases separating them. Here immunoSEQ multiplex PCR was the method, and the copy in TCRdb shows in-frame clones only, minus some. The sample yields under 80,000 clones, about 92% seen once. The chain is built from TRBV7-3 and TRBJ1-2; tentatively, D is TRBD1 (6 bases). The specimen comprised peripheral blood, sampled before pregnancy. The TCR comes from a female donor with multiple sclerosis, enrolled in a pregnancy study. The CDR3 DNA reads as TGTGCCAGCAGCCAAAGAGGGGGATGGGGCTACACCTTC. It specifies CASSQRGGWGYTF.